The 8 T cell receptor beta chains listed next were all sequenced from one sample in a study of cytomegalovirus exposure and HLA in healthy donors. Using immunoSEQ multiplex PCR, the repertoire was profiled, and TCRdb retains in-frame clones only, with some absent. Of approximately 270,000 clones detected, 65% to 90% appear once; the ten largest clones hold 0.9% to 1.1%. The sequencing input was PBMCs. The receptors shown here come from a woman in her late teens or twenties in good health and CMV-seronegative.

A note on this clone: This sample includes further DNA sequences coding for the same CDR3. The chain joins TRBV4-2 to TRBJ2-7; TRBD1 aligns across 9 bases. Losses at the gene ends were 0 bases for V and 3 bases for J; bases not matched to a gene: 3. This CDR3 has 15 amino acids. CDR1 LGHNA and CDR2 YNFKEQ come from the germline V gene. The CDR3 reads CASSQDGTGSYEQYF. CDR3 in DNA: TGTGCCAGCAGCCAAGATGGGACAGGGAGCTACGAGCAGTACTTC.

This rearrangement joins TRBV2 to TRBJ1-2; D gene uncertain. The germline V gene encodes CDR1 SNHLY and CDR2 FYNNEI. Trimming took off 2 bases at V and 8 bases at J, with 15 bases between the two ends. The CDR3 totals 14 residues. The CDR3 DNA is TGTGCCAGCAGTGAAAGCCTTTCCCCGGGGGGCTACACCTTC. Protein sequence: CASSESLSPGGYTF.

The chain recombines TRBV27 with TRBJ2-7, with 13 bases lining up with TRBD2. The CDR3 runs to 17 residues. Trimming took 5 bases from V and 0 from J; bases not matched to a gene: 7. Germline CDR1 reads MNHEY; CDR2 reads SMNVEV (reference sequence). CDR3 protein: CASSLLLAGGSSYEQYF. CDR3 DNA sequence: TGTGCCAGCAGTCTTTTACTAGCGGGAGGGAGCTCCTACGAGCAGTACTTC.

This sequence joins TRBV5-1 and TRBJ2-7, with 10 bases matching TRBD2. The ends lost 4 bases at V and 4 bases at J; junction bases unmatched: 11. Germline CDR1 and CDR2: SGHRS and YFSETQ. The CDR3 is 16 amino acids. DNA of the CDR3: TGCGCCAGCAGCGGGGTGGATAGCGGGAGGATGTACGAGCAGTACTTC. Translated: CASSGVDSGRMYEQYF. The full variable domain, completed using reference TRBV5-1 and TRBJ2-7, is KAGVTQTPRYLIKTRGQQVTLSCSPISGHRSVSWYQQTPGQGLQFLFEYFSETQRNKGNFPGRFSGRQFSNSRSEMNVSTLELGDSALYLCASSGVDSGRMYEQYFGPGTRLTVT.

The chain uses TRBV6-4 and TRBJ1-2; a possible D gene is TRBD1 (5 bases). The CDR3 consists of 15 residues. Germline values: CDR1 MRHNA, CDR2 SNTAGT. Trimming took 4 bases from V and 4 from J, leaving 16 bases between them. The CDR3: CASSVGGDRLYGYTF. As DNA, the CDR3 is TGTGCCAGCAGTGTCGGGGGGGACCGGCTCTATGGCTACACCTTC.

V is TRBV29-1 and J is TRBJ2-7; 9 nucleotides align to TRBD1. J gave up 3 bases and V 7 bases, and 1 base lay outside the gene matches. The germline CDR1 and CDR2 sequences are SQVTM and ANQGSEA. The CDR3 is made up of 11 amino acids. CDR3 protein: CSGGQGYEQYF. CDR3 nucleotides: TGCAGCGGGGGACAGGGCTACGAGCAGTACTTC.

The genes are TRBV2 and TRBJ1-1; D is unresolved. Trimming took 4 bases from V and 3 from J, leaving 9 bases between them. The CDR3 is 13 residues long. CDR1 is SNHLY, CDR2 FYNNEI, per germline. CDR3 loop: CASSGTADTEAFF. The CDR3 coding sequence is TGTGCCAGCAGTGGTACAGCAGACACTGAAGCTTTCTTT.

The genes are TRBV27 and TRBJ2-7; TRBD1 matches at 7 bases. CDR1 and CDR2 (germline): MNHEY, SMNVEV (reference sequence). The length of the CDR3 is 16 residues. J lost 3 bases, V lost 6 bases, and 14 bases had no gene match. This chain's CDR3 is CASRFYRGRGFYEQYF. DNA of the CDR3: TGTGCCAGCAGATTCTACAGGGGACGGGGCTTCTACGAGCAGTACTTC.